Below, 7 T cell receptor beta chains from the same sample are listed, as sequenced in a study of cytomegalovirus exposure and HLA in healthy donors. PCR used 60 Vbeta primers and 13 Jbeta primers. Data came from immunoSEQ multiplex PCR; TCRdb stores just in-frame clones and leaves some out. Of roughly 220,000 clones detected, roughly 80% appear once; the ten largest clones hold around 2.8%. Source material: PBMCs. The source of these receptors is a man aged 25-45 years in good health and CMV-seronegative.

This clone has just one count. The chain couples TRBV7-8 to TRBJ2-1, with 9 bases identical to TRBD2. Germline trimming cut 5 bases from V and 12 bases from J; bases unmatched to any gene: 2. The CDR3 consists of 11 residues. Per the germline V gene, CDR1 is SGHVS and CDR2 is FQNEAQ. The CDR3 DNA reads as TGTGCCAGCAGCGGAGCGGGGGGGCAGTTCTTC. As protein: CASSGAGGQFF.

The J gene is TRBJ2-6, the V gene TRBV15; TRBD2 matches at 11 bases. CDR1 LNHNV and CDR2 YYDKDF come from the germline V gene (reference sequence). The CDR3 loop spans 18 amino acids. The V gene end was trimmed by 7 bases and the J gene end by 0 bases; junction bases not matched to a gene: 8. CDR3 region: CATTPGLAELSGANVLTF. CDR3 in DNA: TGTGCCACCACCCCGGGACTAGCGGAACTCTCTGGGGCCAACGTCCTGACTTTC. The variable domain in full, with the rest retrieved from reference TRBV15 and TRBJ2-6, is DAMVIQNPRYQVTQFGKPVTLSCSQTLNHNVMYWYQQKSSQAPKLLFHYYDKDFNNEADTPDNFQSRRPNTSFCFLDIRSPGLGDTAMYLCATTPGLAELSGANVLTFGAGSRLTVL.

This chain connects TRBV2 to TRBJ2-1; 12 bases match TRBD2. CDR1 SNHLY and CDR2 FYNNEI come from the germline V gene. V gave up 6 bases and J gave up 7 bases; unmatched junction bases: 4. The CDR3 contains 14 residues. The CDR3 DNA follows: TGTGCCAGCAGACTAGCGGGGGGTAATAATGAGCAGTTCTTC. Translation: CASRLAGGNNEQFF.

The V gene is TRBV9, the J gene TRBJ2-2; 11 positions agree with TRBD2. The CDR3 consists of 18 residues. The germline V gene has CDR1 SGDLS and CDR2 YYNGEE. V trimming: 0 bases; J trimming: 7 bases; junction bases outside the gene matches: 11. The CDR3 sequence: CASSVVPNSGGALGELFF. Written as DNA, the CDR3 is TGTGCCAGCAGCGTAGTTCCCAATAGCGGGGGGGCCCTCGGGGAGCTGTTTTTT.

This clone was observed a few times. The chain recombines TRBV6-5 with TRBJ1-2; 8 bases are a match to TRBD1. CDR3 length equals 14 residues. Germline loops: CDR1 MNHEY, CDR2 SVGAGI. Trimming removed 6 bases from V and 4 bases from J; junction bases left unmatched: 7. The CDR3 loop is CASSQRTGLYGYTF. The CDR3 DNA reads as TGTGCCAGCAGCCAGCGGACAGGGCTCTATGGCTACACCTTC.

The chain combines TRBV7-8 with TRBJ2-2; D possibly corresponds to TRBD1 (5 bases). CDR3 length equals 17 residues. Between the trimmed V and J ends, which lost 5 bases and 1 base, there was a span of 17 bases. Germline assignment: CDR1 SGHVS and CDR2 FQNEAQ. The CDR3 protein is CASSLRTSGKNTGELFF. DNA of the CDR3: TGTGCCAGCAGCCTCCGGACATCGGGCAAGAACACCGGGGAGCTGTTTTTT.

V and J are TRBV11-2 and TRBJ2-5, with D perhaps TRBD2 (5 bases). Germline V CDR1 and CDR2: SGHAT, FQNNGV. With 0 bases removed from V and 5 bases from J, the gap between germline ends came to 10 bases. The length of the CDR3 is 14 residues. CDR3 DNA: TGTGCCAGCAGCTTAGATCGGGGTCCGGAGACCCAGTACTTC. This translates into CASSLDRGPETQYF.